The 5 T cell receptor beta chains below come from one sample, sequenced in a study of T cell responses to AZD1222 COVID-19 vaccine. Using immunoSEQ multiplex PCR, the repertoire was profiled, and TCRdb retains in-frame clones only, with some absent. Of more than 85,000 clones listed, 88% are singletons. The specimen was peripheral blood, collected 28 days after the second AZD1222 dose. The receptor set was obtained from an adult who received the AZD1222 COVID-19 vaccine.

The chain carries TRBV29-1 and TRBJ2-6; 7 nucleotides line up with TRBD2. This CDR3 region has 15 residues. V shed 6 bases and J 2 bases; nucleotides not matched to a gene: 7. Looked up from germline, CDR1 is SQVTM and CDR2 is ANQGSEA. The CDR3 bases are TGCAGCGTGAGCCTGGCGGGGGCTGGGGCCAACGTCCTGACTTTC. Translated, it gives CSVSLAGAGANVLTF. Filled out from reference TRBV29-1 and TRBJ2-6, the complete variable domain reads SAVISQKPSRDICQRGTSLTIQCQVDSQVTMMFWYRQQPGQSLTLIATANQGSEATYESGFVIDKFPISRPNLTFSTLTVSNMSPEDSSIYLCSVSLAGAGANVLTFGAGSRLTVL.

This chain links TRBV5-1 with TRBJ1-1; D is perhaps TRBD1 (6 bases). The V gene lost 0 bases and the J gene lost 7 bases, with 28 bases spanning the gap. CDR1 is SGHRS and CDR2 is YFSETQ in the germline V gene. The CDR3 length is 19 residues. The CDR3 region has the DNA TGCGCCAGCAGCTTGGCCTCTGGTGGGCCCGGGACAAATTTAGGTGAAGCTTTCTTT. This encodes CASSLASGGPGTNLGEAFF.

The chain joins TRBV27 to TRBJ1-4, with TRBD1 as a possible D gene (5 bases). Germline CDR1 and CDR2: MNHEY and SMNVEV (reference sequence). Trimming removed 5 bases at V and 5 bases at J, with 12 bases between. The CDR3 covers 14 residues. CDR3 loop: CASSPSGLNEKLFF. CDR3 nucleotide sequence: TGTGCCAGCAGTCCATCGGGGCTGAATGAAAAACTGTTTTTT.

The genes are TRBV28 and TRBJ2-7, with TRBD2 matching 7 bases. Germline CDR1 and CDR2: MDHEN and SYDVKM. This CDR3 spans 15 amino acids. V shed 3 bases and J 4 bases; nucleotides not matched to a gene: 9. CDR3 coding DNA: TGTGCCAGCAGTTTCCCATCCTTGGGAGGGTACGAGCAGTACTTC. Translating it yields CASSFPSLGGYEQYF. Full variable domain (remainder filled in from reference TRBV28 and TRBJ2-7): DVKVTQSSRYLVKRTGEKVFLECVQDMDHENMFWYRQDPGLGLRLIYFSYDVKMKEKGDIPEGYSVSREKKERFSLILESASTNQTSMYLCASSFPSLGGYEQYFGPGTRLTVT.

CDR3 residues: CASSSIPGQGARSGNTIYF. CDR3 in DNA: TGTGCCAGCTCTTCGATACCGGGACAGGGGGCCCGTTCTGGAAACACCATATATTTT. V gene TRBV18 combines with J gene TRBJ1-3; 12 bases align to TRBD1. The CDR3 runs 19 residues. CDR1 and CDR2 from the germline V gene are KGHSH and LQKENI. J lost 1 base, V lost 6 bases, and 13 bases had no gene match.